The T cell receptor beta chain described here comes from a study of T cell repertoires in cytomegalovirus infection. Study in general: From public TCR beta signatures came an indication of both CMV infection and matching HLA type.

This clonotype was observed a few times. The antigen is unknown. Whole-study findings and limits: Ex vivo responses were dominated by HLA-C-restricted CMV-specific TCR beta clonotypes. The cumulative frequency of public TCR beta families distinguished individuals who carried CMV together with the relevant HLA.

Germline CDR1 reads SGHVS; CDR2 reads FQNEAQ. V lost 3 bases, J lost 6 bases, and 6 bases stayed unmatched. This CDR3 comprises 15 residues. TCRdb reprocessed the reads via MiXCR and lists one record per CDR3 protein. The repertoire holds approximately 170,000 distinct CDR3 sequences, with 14% as singletons. The chain uses TRBV7-8 and TRBJ1-5; 9 bases agree with TRBD1. The sequenced material came from PBMCs. The sequence was obtained from a human donor in good health (CMV status not recorded). Some clones in this sample may be carry-over from other donors' samples. The CDR3 DNA sequence: TGTGCCAGCAGCTTTCACAGGGGGCAGGTTCAGCCCCAGCATTTT. Translation gives CASSFHRGQVQPQHF.